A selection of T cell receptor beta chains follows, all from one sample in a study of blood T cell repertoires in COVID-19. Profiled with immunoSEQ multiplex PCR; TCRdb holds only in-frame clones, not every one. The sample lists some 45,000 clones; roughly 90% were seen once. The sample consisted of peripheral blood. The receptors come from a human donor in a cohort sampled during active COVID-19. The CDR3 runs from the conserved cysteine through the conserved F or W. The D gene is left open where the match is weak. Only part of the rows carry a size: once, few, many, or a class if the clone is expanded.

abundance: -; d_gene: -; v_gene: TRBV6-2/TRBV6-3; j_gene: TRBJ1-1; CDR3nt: TGTGCCAGCAGTTACTCGTCCTACGGGACAAAGAACACTGAAGCTTTCTTT; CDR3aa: CASSYSSYGTKNTEAFF
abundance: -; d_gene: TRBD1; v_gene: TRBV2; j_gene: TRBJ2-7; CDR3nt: TGTGCCAGCACCGAGACAGGGGGCATAAACTCCTACGAGCAGTACTTC; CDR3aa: CASTETGGINSYEQYF
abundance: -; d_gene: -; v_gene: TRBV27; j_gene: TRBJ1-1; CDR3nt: TGTGCCAGCAGTCTCCTCCGCGGGGGGGCCCGGAACACTGAAGCTTTCTTT; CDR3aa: CASSLLRGGARNTEAFF
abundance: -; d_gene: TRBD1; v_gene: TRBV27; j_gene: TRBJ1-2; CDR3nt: TGTGCCAGCAGTTTAGGGAAACAGGGGAACTATGGCTACACCTTC; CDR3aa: CASSLGKQGNYGYTF
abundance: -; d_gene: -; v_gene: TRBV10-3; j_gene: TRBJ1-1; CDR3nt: TGTGCCATCGAGGGCGCGGCGAACACTGAAGCTTTCTTT; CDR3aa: CAIEGAANTEAFF
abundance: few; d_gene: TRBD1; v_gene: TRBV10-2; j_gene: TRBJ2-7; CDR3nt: TGCGCCAGCAGTCCCGGACAGGGGGGCCTACCGTACGAGCAGTACTTC; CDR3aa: CASSPGQGGLPYEQYF
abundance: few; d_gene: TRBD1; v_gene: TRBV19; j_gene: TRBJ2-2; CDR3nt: TGTGCCAGTAGTACTGGACAGGGGTGGTTTACCGGGGAGCTGTTTTTT; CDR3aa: CASSTGQGWFTGELFF
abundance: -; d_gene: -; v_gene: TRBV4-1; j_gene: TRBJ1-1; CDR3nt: TGCGTCAGCAGCCAAGATTCTGCCAGGGTTGTAACTGAAGCTTTCTTT; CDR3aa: CVSSQDSARVVTEAFF
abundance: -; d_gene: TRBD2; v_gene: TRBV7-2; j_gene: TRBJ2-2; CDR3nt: TGTGCCAGCAGGGCCGGGGGGGCCTTTAACGGGGAGCTGTTTTTT; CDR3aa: CASRAGGAFNGELFF
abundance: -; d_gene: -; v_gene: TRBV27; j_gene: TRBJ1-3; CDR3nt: TGTGCCAGCAGTCCTATACCAACAACGGGAGGTAAAAACAGAGGGGGAAACACCATATATTTT; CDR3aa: CASSPIPTTGGKNRGGNTIYF
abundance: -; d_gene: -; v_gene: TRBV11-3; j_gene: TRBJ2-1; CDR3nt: TGTGCCAGCAGCTTATCCATCGGGAATGAGCAGTTCTTC; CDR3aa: CASSLSIGNEQFF
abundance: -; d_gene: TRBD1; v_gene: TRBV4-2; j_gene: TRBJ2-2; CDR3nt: TGTGCCAGCAGCCAGGGACAGACGAACACCGGGGAGCTGTTTTTT; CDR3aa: CASSQGQTNTGELFF
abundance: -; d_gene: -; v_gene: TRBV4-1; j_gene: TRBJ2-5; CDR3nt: TGCGCCAGCAGCCAAGAGGCAGGGACCCAGTACTTC; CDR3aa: CASSQEAGTQYF
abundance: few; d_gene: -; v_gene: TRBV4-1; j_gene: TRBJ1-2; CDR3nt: TGCGCCAGCAGCCAAGAGCGGAATATTTGGCAGGGGTGGTACACCTTC; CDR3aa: CASSQERNIWQGWYTF
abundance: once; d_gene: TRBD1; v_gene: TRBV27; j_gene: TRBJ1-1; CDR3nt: TGTGCCAGCACCCCTATAGGGGGGACAGCTTGGGGGGCTGAAGCTTTCTTT; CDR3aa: CASTPIGGTAWGAEAFF
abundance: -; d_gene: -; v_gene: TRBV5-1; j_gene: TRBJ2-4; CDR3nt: TGCGCCAGCACCCCCCCTGCTAGAAACATTCAGTACTTC; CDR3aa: CASTPPARNIQYF
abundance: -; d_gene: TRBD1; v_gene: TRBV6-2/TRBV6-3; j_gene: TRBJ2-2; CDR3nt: TGTGCCAGCAGTTACCTAACAGGGGTTCGGACCGGGGAGCTGTTTTTT; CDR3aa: CASSYLTGVRTGELFF